The next 20 T cell receptor beta chains were all read from a single sample in a study of regulatory T cells in long-lasting Graves disease. With iRepertoire HTBI primers and Arm-PCR of CDR3 regions, TCR beta libraries were built. TCRdb called the multiplex PCR reads again in MiXCR, with one record for every CDR3 protein. The sample consists of approximately 500,000 distinct CDR3 sequences, around a fifth of them appearing once. Time point: persistent/refractory GD, antithyroid drugs over 5 years with positive TRAb. The TCR library was made from RNA extracted from PBMCs. This sample comprised peripheral blood mononuclear cells (PBMCs), obtained when the disease was refractory, from a patient treated with antithyroid drugs. These receptors all stem from a female donor with Graves disease.

This clonotype was recorded at least ten times. The chain links TRBV7-9 to TRBJ2-5; 9 bases line up with TRBD1. CDR3 length: 15 residues. The germline gives CDR1 SEHNR, CDR2 FQNEAQ (reference sequence). V trimming: 5 bases; J trimming: 5 bases; junction bases outside the gene matches: 9. Written as DNA, the CDR3 is TGTGCCAGCAGCAACCGGGACAGGGAAAGGGAGACCCAGTACTTC. It specifies CASSNRDRERETQYF.

This clonotype was observed a single time. This chain connects TRBV6-1 to TRBJ1-6; D is undetermined. From germline, CDR1 is MNHNS and CDR2 SASEGT. CDR3 length: 17 amino acids. With 7 bases removed from V and 4 bases from J, the gap between germline ends came to 20 bases. CDR3 protein: CASTQIRTAYYNSPLHF. The CDR3 DNA sequence: TGTGCCAGCACTCAGATCAGGACGGCTTATTATAATTCACCCCTCCACTTT.

This clonotype was recorded many times. V usage is TRBV20-1 and J usage is TRBJ1-1; D is unresolved. The V gene's germline CDR1 is DFQATT and CDR2 SNEGSKA (reference sequence). Trimming stripped 3 bases from V and 3 bases from J, with 20 bases between. CDR3 length: 16 amino acids. In DNA, the CDR3 is TGCAGTGCTAGGGGAGGATTTATTAGGGTTGACACTGAAGCTTTCTTT. The encoded protein is CSARGGFIRVDTEAFF.

The CDR3 region is CASSLGPSWALHF. Written as DNA, the CDR3 is TGTGCCAGCAGTTTAGGCCCTAGCTGGGCCCTCCACTTT. This chain links TRBV28 with TRBJ1-6; D gene unclear. Per the germline V gene, CDR1 is MDHEN and CDR2 is SYDVKM. V was clipped by 2 bases and J by 14 bases, with 13 bases between them. The CDR3 runs 13 residues.

This clonotype was detected ten times or more. The chain uses TRBV6-1 and TRBJ1-1, with 9 bases lining up with TRBD1. Germline values: CDR1 MNHNS, CDR2 SASEGT. The CDR3 is 13 residues long. The trim removed 8 bases at V and 4 bases at J, leaving 5 bases unmatched. This CDR3 reads CASGQGSGTEAFF. The CDR3 coding sequence is TGTGCCAGCGGACAGGGGAGTGGCACTGAAGCTTTCTTT.

This clonotype was counted between two and nine times. The rearrangement links TRBV19 to TRBJ2-5; TRBD1 might be the D (7 bases). The CDR3 totals 14 residues. Trimming shortened V by 6 bases and J by 1 base, and 12 bases separated the two germline ends. Germline V gene lookup returns CDR1 LNHDA and CDR2 SQIVND (reference sequence). Here the CDR3 DNA reads TGTGCCAGTAGGACAGGGACTGGCCAAGAGACCCAGTACTTC. Its protein product is CASRTGTGQETQYF.

This chain links TRBV7-2 with TRBJ1-5; D might be TRBD1 (5 bases). The CDR3 has 15 residues. Germline V gene data show CDR1 as SGHTA and CDR2 as FQGNSA. The ends were cut back, 5 bases at V and 2 bases at J, with 13 bases in the middle. CDR3 coding DNA: TGTGCCAGCAGCCTGAATGGGGCGGGCAATCAGCCCCAGCATTTT. Translating it yields CASSLNGAGNQPQHF.

This clonotype was detected ten times or more. The gene calls are TRBV12-3 or TRBV12-4 and TRBJ1-2; TRBD1 is a possible D gene (6 bases). The CDR3 extends over 17 amino acids. V lost 4 bases to trimming and J lost 7 bases, with 25 bases between them. CDR3 loop: CASSSRIRDSEGGGYTF. Here the CDR3 DNA reads TGTGCCAGCAGTTCCCGTATCCGGGACTCTGAGGGGGGTGGCTACACCTTC.

This clonotype was counted between two and nine times. The chain employs TRBV5-5 and TRBJ1-1; possible D gene TRBD1, 6 bases. V lost 0 bases, J lost 1 base, and 10 bases lay in between. Germline V gene sequence: CDR1 SGHKS, CDR2 YYEKEE (reference sequence). The CDR3 is 15 amino acids. The CDR3 spells CASSLVAGENTEAFF. The CDR3 DNA is TGTGCCAGCAGCTTGGTGGCAGGGGAGAACACTGAAGCTTTCTTT.

The V gene is TRBV27, the J gene TRBJ2-2; 8 bases agree with TRBD2. This CDR3 has 15 residues. Germline V gene lookup returns CDR1 MNHEY and CDR2 SMNVEV (reference sequence). J lost 7 bases, V lost 8 bases, and 12 bases had no gene match. CDR3 loop: CASGSGTRGYGELFF. In DNA form, the CDR3 reads TGTGCCAGCGGCTCCGGGACTAGGGGGTACGGGGAGCTGTTTTTT.

The rearrangement uses TRBV10-3 and TRBJ2-1; 9 bases map to TRBD2. Germline CDR1 reads ENHRY; CDR2 reads SYGVKD. V lost 6 bases and J lost 5; bases outside the gene matches: 5. The CDR3 covers 14 residues. The CDR3 is CAIRPGLANNEQFF. The CDR3 DNA reads TGTGCCATCAGGCCGGGACTAGCCAACAATGAGCAGTTCTTC.

Ten or more counts support this clonotype. The chain joins TRBV28 to TRBJ2-7; 10 bases are shared with TRBD1. Germline CDR1 is MDHEN and CDR2 is SYDVKM. V shed 7 bases and J 6 bases; nucleotides not matched to a gene: 12. This CDR3 region has 15 residues. CDR3 loop: CASTPGDRGPLEQYF. CDR3 coding DNA: TGTGCCAGCACTCCGGGGGACAGGGGACCTCTCGAGCAGTACTTC. Using reference TRBV28 and TRBJ2-7 for the parts outside the CDR3, the full variable domain is DVKVTQSSRYLVKRTGEKVFLECVQDMDHENMFWYRQDPGLGLRLIYFSYDVKMKEKGDIPEGYSVSREKKERFSLILESASTNQTSMYLCASTPGDRGPLEQYFGPGTRLTVT.

This clonotype was seen a handful of times. The chain has TRBV13 and TRBJ2-7; perhaps TRBD1 as D (6 bases). V shed 7 bases and J shed 3 bases, with 13 bases lying between them. The V gene's germline CDR1 is PRHDT and CDR2 FYEKMQ (reference sequence). The CDR3 extends over 13 amino acids. The CDR3 sequence: CASTLRGGYEQYF. Here the CDR3 DNA reads TGTGCCAGCACACTTAGAGGGGGCTACGAGCAGTACTTC.

V and J are TRBV19 and TRBJ1-5; D is possibly TRBD1 (6 bases). The germline V gene encodes CDR1 LNHDA and CDR2 SQIVND (reference sequence). The V end was cut by 3 bases, the J end by 5 bases, with 17 bases between. The CDR3 length is 16 residues. The CDR3 DNA follows: TGTGCCAGTAGTATGGGGGCAGGGGAGTTCGATCAGCCCCAGCATTTT. Protein product: CASSMGAGEFDQPQHF.

Many counts were recorded for this clonotype. The rearrangement uses TRBV6-5 and TRBJ1-2, with TRBD1 matching 7 bases. With V trimmed by 2 bases and J by 2 bases, 5 bases remained unmatched. The CDR3 consists of 15 residues. Germline loops: CDR1 MNHEY, CDR2 SVGAGI. CDR3 coding DNA: TGTGCCAGCAGTTACAGTGGGACAGCGAACTATGGCTACACCTTC. Translating gives CASSYSGTANYGYTF.

The chain recombines TRBV5-6 with TRBJ1-2; D is unresolved. Trimming removed 0 bases from V and 8 bases from J, with 11 bases in between. This CDR3 comprises 13 residues. Germline V gene sequence: CDR1 SGHDT, CDR2 YYEEEE. This CDR3 reads CASSLGSLPGYTF. DNA for the CDR3: TGTGCCAGCAGCTTGGGTTCCCTTCCGGGCTACACCTTC.

This clonotype occurred a few times. One end of the junction varies from germline; a read error may be responsible. This chain uses TRBV20-1 with TRBJ1-1, with D perhaps matching TRBD1 (6 bases). Germline V CDR1 and CDR2: DFQATT, SNEGSKA (reference sequence). CDR3 length: 13 residues. CDR3 sequence (DNA): TGCGGTGCTAGAGTCAGGGGAAACACTGAAGCTTTCTTT. This codes for CGARVRGNTEAFF.

V is TRBV20-1 and J is TRBJ1-6; 7 bases agree with TRBD1. Germline V CDR1 and CDR2: DFQATT, SNEGSKA (reference sequence). There are 14 residues in the CDR3. Trimming took 5 bases from V and 9 from J; bases not matched to a gene: 10. CDR3 protein: CSASRQGYGSPLHF. For the CDR3, the DNA is TGCAGTGCTTCCCGACAGGGCTATGGTTCACCCCTCCACTTT.

The table lists this clonotype with a few counts. This may arise from a read error, as a much more abundant clone is one base away. The chain joins TRBV28 to TRBJ2-6, with D possibly matching TRBD1 (5 bases). Germline-derived CDR1 and CDR2 are MDHEN and SYDVKM. The CDR3 is 16 residues long. CDR3 region: CASSTAHHSGANVLAF. CDR3 DNA: TGTGCCAGCAGTACCGCACACCACTCTGGGGCCAACGTCCTGGCTTTC. The full variable domain, in which reference TRBV28 and TRBJ2-6 provide the parts outside the CDR3, is DVKVTQSSRYLVKRTGEKVFLECVQDMDHENMFWYRQDPGLGLRLIYFSYDVKMKEKGDIPEGYSVSREKKERFSLILESASTNQTSMYLCASSTAHHSGANVLAFGAGSRLTVL.

There are many counts of this clonotype. This CDR3 is CASSLPLLAGSSYEQYF. The CDR3 bases are TGTGCCAGCAGTCTCCCGCTCCTAGCGGGTAGCTCCTACGAGCAGTACTTC. The chain employs TRBV12-3 or TRBV12-4 and TRBJ2-7; 8 nucleotides match TRBD2. The CDR3 extends over 17 amino acids. V shed 5 bases and J 0 bases; nucleotides not matched to a gene: 12.